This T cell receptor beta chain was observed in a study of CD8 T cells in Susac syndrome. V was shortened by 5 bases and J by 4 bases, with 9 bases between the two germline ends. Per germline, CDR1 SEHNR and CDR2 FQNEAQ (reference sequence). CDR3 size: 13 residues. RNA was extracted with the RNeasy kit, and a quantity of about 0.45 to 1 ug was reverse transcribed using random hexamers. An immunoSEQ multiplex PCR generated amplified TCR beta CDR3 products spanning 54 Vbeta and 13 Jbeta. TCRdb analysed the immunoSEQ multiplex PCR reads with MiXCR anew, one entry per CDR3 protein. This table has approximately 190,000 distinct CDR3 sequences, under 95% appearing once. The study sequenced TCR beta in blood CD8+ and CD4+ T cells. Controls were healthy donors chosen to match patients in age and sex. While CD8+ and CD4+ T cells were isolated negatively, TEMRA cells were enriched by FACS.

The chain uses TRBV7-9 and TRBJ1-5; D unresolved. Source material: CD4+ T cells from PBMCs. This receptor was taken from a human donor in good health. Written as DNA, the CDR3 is TGTGCCAGCAGCAGACGGGAAAATCAGCCCCAGCATTTT. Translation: CASSRRENQPQHF.